The TCR beta chain described here comes from a study of shared clonotypes between healthy human individuals. Turning to the study itself: Per donor, three plates held CD4 naive cells, three held CD4 memory, two held CD8 naive and one held CD8 memory.

Findings of the study overall: When compared with the clonotypes that were shared by all four sorted-subset donors, the non-shared clonotypes turned out to have lower generation probabilities.

Germline lookup yields CDR1 MDHEN and CDR2 SYDVKM. The V gene end was trimmed by 5 bases and the J gene end by 2 bases; junction bases not matched to a gene: 15. The CDR3 extends over 19 amino acids. About this clone itself: What it recognizes is unknown.

The study ran the assay at deep level. Method: immunoSEQ multiplex PCR; TCRdb's copy keeps in-frame clones and lacks some. The profile covers more than 2 million clones, with less than 95% appearing a single time and roughly 1% taken by the ten largest. CD45RO-negative CD8 cells positively selected for CCR7 made up the naive population, which excluded terminally differentiated effector memory CD45RA+ cells. There were only Caucasian adults among the donors, and all lived in Nashville, Tennessee. The chain joins TRBV28 to TRBJ2-3; 11 bases fit TRBD2. The TCR sequence derives from a man younger than 35 in good health. Sequenced input: naive CD8+ T cells sorted from blood. CDR3 protein: CASSPPPILAGAHTDTQYF. The CDR3 DNA reads as TGTGCCAGCAGTCCTCCCCCAATACTAGCGGGGGCTCACACAGATACGCAGTATTTT.